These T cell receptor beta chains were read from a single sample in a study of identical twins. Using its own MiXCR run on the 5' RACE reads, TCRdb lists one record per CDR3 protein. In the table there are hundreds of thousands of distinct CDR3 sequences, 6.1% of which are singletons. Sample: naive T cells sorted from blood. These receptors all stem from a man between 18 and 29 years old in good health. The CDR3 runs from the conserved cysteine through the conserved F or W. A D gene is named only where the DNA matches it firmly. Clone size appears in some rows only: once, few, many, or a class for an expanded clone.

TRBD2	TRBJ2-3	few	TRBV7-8	TGTGCCAGCAGCTTAGTCATTAGCGGGAGGGCCCTCACAGATACGCAGTATTTT	CASSLVISGRALTDTQYF
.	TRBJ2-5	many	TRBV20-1	TGCAGTGCTAGAGAAGCCGAAGAGACCCAGTACTTC	CSAREAEETQYF
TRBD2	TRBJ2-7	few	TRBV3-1	TGTGCCAGCAGCCAAAGCCCTAGCGGGACCGCCGAGCAGTACTTC	CASSQSPSGTAEQYF
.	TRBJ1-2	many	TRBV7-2	TGTGCCAGCAGCTTAGGGTACAGGGCTTGGTCAACCTATGGCTACACCTTC	CASSLGYRAWSTYGYTF
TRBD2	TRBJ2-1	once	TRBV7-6	TGTGCCAGCAGCCTAGGGGCGGGAGGAGAAGCCTTC	CASSLGAGGEAF
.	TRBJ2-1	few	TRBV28	TGTGCCAGCAGGAGAAGAGGGGGGCTACACAATGAGCAGTTCTTC	CASRRRGGLHNEQFF
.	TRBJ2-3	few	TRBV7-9	TGTGCCAGCAAGGGACCAGGACCTAGCACAGATACGCAGTATTTT	CASKGPGPSTDTQYF
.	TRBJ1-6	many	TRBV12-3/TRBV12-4	TGTGCCAGCAGGTGGGGAGGGGGAGCTAATTCACCCCTCCACTTT	CASRWGGGANSPLHF
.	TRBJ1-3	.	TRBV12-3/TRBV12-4	TGTGCCAGCAGCCCTGGACCGGATATATATTTT	CASSPGPDIYF
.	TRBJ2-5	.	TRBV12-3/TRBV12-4	TGTGCCAGCAGTCTCGATAGGGCCCTCCAAGAGACCCAGTACTTC	CASSLDRALQETQYF
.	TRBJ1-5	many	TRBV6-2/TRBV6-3	TGTGCCAGCAGTTACGGGGGGTCGGGCAATCAGCCCCAGCATTTT	CASSYGGSGNQPQHF
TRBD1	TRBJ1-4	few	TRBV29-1	TGCAGCGTTACGACAGGGCCGTCTGAAAAACTGTTTTTT	CSVTTGPSEKLFF
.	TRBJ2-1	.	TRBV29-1	TGCAGCGTTGAAGAAAGGAGATCCTACAATGAGCAGTTCTTC	CSVEERRSYNEQFF
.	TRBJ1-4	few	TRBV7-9	TGTGCCAGCAGCTCACCCTCCCACTCACCCCGAGGTGAAAAACTGTTTTTT	CASSSPSHSPRGEKLFF
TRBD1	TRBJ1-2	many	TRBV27	TGTGCCAGCAGATTCAGGGGGCGTCGACATGGCTACACCTTC	CASRFRGRRHGYTF
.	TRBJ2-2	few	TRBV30	TGTGCCGCGGCGACAAATACCGGGGAGCTGTTTTTT	CAAATNTGELFF
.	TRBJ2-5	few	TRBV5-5	TGTGCCAGCAGCTTGGGAAAGGCGCCAAGGGCCCAGTACTTC	CASSLGKAPRAQYF
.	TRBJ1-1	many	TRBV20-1	TGCAGTGCTAGAACAGTCATGAACACTGAAGCTTTCTTT	CSARTVMNTEAFF
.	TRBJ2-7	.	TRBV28	TGTGCCAGCATCCCAGGGGGGACAAGCTACGAGCAGTACTTC	CASIPGGTSYEQYF
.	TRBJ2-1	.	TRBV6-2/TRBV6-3	TGTGCCAGCAGTTTTGGGGGCGTTGGGTACAATGAGCAGTTCTTC	CASSFGGVGYNEQFF
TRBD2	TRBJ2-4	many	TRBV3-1	TGTGCCAGCAGCCGCCGCCAGACCAAACTAGCGTGGGGCATTCAGTACTTC	CASSRRQTKLAWGIQYF
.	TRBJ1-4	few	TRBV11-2	TGTGCCAGCAGCTCCGCGGGTCCTTGGCCCGGAACTAATGAAAAACTGTTTTTT	CASSSAGPWPGTNEKLFF
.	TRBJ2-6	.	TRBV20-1	TGCAGTGCCACTGAAGGGGCCAACGTCCTGACTTTC	CSATEGANVLTF
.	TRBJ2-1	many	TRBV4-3	TGCGCCAGCAGCCAAGGCCGAAGAGGTGAGCAGTTCTTC	CASSQGRRGEQFF
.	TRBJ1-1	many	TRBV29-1	TGCAGCGTTGAGGGACGGCTGAACACTGAAGCTTTCTTT	CSVEGRLNTEAFF
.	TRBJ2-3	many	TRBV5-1	TGCGCCAGCAGCGGTGATAGCGGCTTGGTGGATACGCAGTATTTT	CASSGDSGLVDTQYF
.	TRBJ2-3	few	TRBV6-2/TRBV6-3	TGTGCCAGCAGTTACTCGACTCCCATGTTAGATACGCAGTATTTT	CASSYSTPMLDTQYF
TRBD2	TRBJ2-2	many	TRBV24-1	TGTGCCATCGCGGGGGAAGAAAGGATCGGGGAGCTGTTTTTT	CAIAGEERIGELFF
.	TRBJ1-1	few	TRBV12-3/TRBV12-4	TGTGCCAGCAGTTTAGCGGACTGGCGGAACACTGAAGCTTTCTTT	CASSLADWRNTEAFF
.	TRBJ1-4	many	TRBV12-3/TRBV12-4	TGTGCCAGCACCCCGGGGGGGGCTGGTGAAAAACTGTTTTTT	CASTPGGAGEKLFF
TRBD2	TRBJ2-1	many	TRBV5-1	TGCGCCAGCAGCTTCGAAGTACTAGCGGGAGGGAAGCGCAATGAGCAGTTCTTC	CASSFEVLAGGKRNEQFF
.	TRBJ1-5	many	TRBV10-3	TGTGCCATCAGTGACGGGGGGAACAGCAATCAGCCCCAGCATTTT	CAISDGGNSNQPQHF
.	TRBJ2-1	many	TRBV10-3	TGTGCCATCAGTGAGTCTAGTATTTATGAGCAGTTCTTC	CAISESSIYEQFF
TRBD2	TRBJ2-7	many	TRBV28	TGTGCCAGCAGTTCCTTAACTAGCGGGAGTTGGTACGAGCAGTACTTC	CASSSLTSGSWYEQYF
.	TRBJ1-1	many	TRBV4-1	TGCGCCAGCAGCCGGACAGTGGCTGATGAAGCTTTCTTT	CASSRTVADEAFF
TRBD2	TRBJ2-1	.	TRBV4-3	TGCGCCAGCAGCCAAACCGGGGCTAGCGGGAGCGGACCGTACAATGAGCAGTTCTTC	CASSQTGASGSGPYNEQFF
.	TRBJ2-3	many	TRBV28	TGTGCCAGCAGTTTAAAACGGGGCTCCGGGAGCACAGATACGCAGTATTTT	CASSLKRGSGSTDTQYF
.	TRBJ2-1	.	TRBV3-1	TGTGCCAGCAGCCAAGGGCAGGGTTCGCAGTTCTTC	CASSQGQGSQFF
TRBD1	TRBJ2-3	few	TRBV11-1	TGTGCCAGCTTATCCCTCCTCCCGGACAGGGCTCCCACAGATACGCAGTATTTT	CASLSLLPDRAPTDTQYF
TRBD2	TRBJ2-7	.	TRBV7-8	TGTGCCAGCAGCCGCGCCGGGACTAGCTACGAGCAGTACTTC	CASSRAGTSYEQYF
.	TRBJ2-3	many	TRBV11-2	TGTGCCAGCAGCCCTCGGCCAGCGAACACAGATACGCAGTATTTT	CASSPRPANTDTQYF
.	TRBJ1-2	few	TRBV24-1	TGTGCCACCAGTCCTGGGGGGCTGAACTATGGCTACACCTTC	CATSPGGLNYGYTF
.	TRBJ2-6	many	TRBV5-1	TGCGCCAGCACCTTGGGGGGCTCTGGGGCCAACGTCCTGACTTTC	CASTLGGSGANVLTF
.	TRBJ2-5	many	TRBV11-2	TGTGCCAGCAGCTTTGCGTCTGACCAAGAGACCCAGTACTTC	CASSFASDQETQYF
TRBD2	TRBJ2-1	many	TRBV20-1	TGCAGTGCAACTCCCCTAGCGGGAGTTTACAATGAGCAGTTCTTC	CSATPLAGVYNEQFF
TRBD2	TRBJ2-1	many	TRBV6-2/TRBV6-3	TGTGCCAGCAGTTCCGCCGGGACTAGAGCCTACAATGAGCAGTTCTTC	CASSSAGTRAYNEQFF
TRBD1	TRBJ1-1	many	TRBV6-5	TGTGCCAGCAGTTACCCGACAGGGATCGGAACTGAAGCTTTCTTT	CASSYPTGIGTEAFF
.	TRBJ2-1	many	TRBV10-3	TGTGCCATCAGTGGAGCTAGAGGGCAGGACGAGCAGTTCTTC	CAISGARGQDEQFF